The clone carrying this T cell receptor beta chain was counted only a few times. What it binds is unknown. The sample belongs to a study of identical twins. Study results and caveats: Models, which agreed with sharing between unrelated individuals, nonetheless underestimated the out-of-frame TCR alpha sharing seen in monozygotic twins. Conclusions rested on cross-sectional statistics rather than following the same donors. Within cord blood, abundant beta clonotypes carried fewer insertions, but memory repertoires showed no such trend.

Template switching introduced a universal primer site, and the cDNA bore unique molecular identifiers. TCRdb used MiXCR to reprocess the 5' RACE reads, holding one entry per CDR3 protein. The sample holds about 530,000 distinct CDR3 sequences, more than 20% seen once. CDR3 length: 17 residues. Germline values: CDR1 SGHRS, CDR2 YFSETQ. V shed 4 bases and J shed 1 base, with 20 bases lying between them. Separately, the same data were catalogued under a study of yellow fever vaccine responses in identical twins.

This TCR derives from a woman in her late teens or twenties in good health. Sequenced sample: CD4+ T cells sorted from blood. V gene TRBV5-1 combines with J gene TRBJ1-1, with a weak D call TRBD1 (6 bases). CDR3 DNA sequence: TGCGCCAGCAGCCCCTGGACAGCCCTAAAGGGGAACACTGAAGCTTTCTTT. Residues: CASSPWTALKGNTEAFF. The entire variable domain, with the rest obtained from reference TRBV5-1 and TRBJ1-1, is as follows: KAGVTQTPRYLIKTRGQQVTLSCSPISGHRSVSWYQQTPGQGLQFLFEYFSETQRNKGNFPGRFSGRQFSNSRSEMNVSTLELGDSALYLCASSPWTALKGNTEAFFGQGTRLTVV.